This passage covers 27 T cell receptor beta chains from one sample sequenced in a study of blood T cell repertoires in COVID-19. Produced via immunoSEQ multiplex PCR; TCRdb's table is partial and in-frame only. The sample has roughly 43,000 clones; around 87% are singletons. Sequencing was performed on PBMCs or T cells enriched from blood (not recorded which). The receptors stem from a woman aged 45-65 years who had recovered from COVID-19.

This chain connects TRBV11-2 to TRBJ2-1; 8 bases align to TRBD2. From germline, CDR1 is SGHAT and CDR2 FQNNGV. The length of the CDR3 is 17 residues. V shed 5 bases, J shed 2 bases, and the junction held 11 bases outside the gene matches. The CDR3 loop reads CASSLRSAGGTYNEQFF. CDR3 bases: TGTGCCAGCAGCCTTCGATCGGCGGGGGGCACCTACAATGAGCAGTTCTTC.

This clone has just one count. This chain joins TRBV11-2 and TRBJ2-1, with 7 positions matching TRBD2. In germline, CDR1 is SGHAT, CDR2 FQNNGV. V was pared by 1 base and J by 0 bases, with 0 bases of the junction left unmatched. The CDR3 is made up of 15 amino acids. This chain's CDR3 is CASSLGGSSYNEQFF. CDR3 coding DNA: TGTGCCAGCAGCTTAGGCGGGAGCTCCTACAATGAGCAGTTCTTC. Supplemented by reference TRBV11-2 and TRBJ2-1, the full variable domain reads EAGVAQSPRYKIIEKRQSVAFWCNPISGHATLYWYQQILGQGPKLLIQFQNNGVVDDSQLPKDRFSAERLKGVDSTLKIQPAKLEDSAVYLCASSLGGSSYNEQFFGPGTRLTVL.

To note about this clone: This specimen includes other DNA sequences encoding the same CDR3. The chain links TRBV5-4 to TRBJ1-1; D is unclear. This CDR3 contains 13 residues. CDR1 SGHNT and CDR2 YYREEE come from the germline V gene (reference sequence). The V and J ends lost 1 base and 2 bases respectively, with 6 bases between them. Here the CDR3 reads CASSLTANTEAFF. The CDR3, as DNA: TGTGCCAGCAGCTTGACAGCCAACACTGAAGCTTTCTTT.

This chain uses TRBV4-2 with TRBJ2-2; the D is unclear. The CDR3 loop spans 16 amino acids. From germline, CDR1 is LGHNA and CDR2 YNFKEQ. V was cut by 4 bases and J by 3 bases, with 15 bases left in between. The CDR3 region has the DNA TGTGCCAGCAGCCCCAGGTTTAAATCGGACACCGGGGAGCTGTTTTTT. Its protein is CASSPRFKSDTGELFF.

V gene TRBV7-6 combines with J gene TRBJ1-6; TRBD1 matches 7 bases. Germline values: CDR1 SGHVS, CDR2 FNYEAQ. The junction had 6 bases not matched to a gene; V was cut back by 5 bases and J by 5 bases. This CDR3 has 15 residues. The CDR3 sequence: CASSPGTADNSPLHF. CDR3 DNA sequence: TGTGCCAGCAGCCCAGGGACAGCCGATAATTCACCCCTCCACTTT.

The chain carries TRBV5-6 and TRBJ2-7; the D gene is possibly TRBD1 (6 bases). The CDR3 runs 13 residues. Trimming left V 5 bases short and J 2 bases short, with 11 bases between. Germline assignment: CDR1 SGHDT and CDR2 YYEEEE. CDR3 sequence (DNA): TGTGCCAGCAGTCCCGGACAGACCTACGAGCAGTACTTC. Translation: CASSPGQTYEQYF.

This clone has just one count. CDR3 loop: CASSQDKGLAPPYNEQFF. CDR3 nucleotide sequence: TGCGCCAGCAGCCAAGATAAGGGACTAGCCCCACCCTACAATGAGCAGTTCTTC. This chain uses TRBV4-1 with TRBJ2-1; 9 bases agree with TRBD2. V shed 0 bases, J shed 2 bases, and the junction held 8 bases outside the gene matches. The V gene's germline CDR1 is MGHRA and CDR2 YSYEKL. The CDR3 covers 18 residues.

A few counts support this clone. This chain uses TRBV5-1 with TRBJ1-6, with 8 positions matching TRBD1. The trim removed 5 bases at V and 7 bases at J, leaving 5 bases unmatched. The length of the CDR3 is 14 residues. CDR1 and CDR2 from the germline V gene are SGHRS and YFSETQ. CDR3 sequence (DNA): TGCGCCAGCAGAACGGACAGGGAGAATTCACCCCTCCACTTT. Residues: CASRTDRENSPLHF.

V usage is TRBV28 and J usage is TRBJ2-7; tentative D call: TRBD1 (5 bases). Germline V CDR1 and CDR2: MDHEN, SYDVKM. CDR3 length: 12 residues. V was shortened by 6 bases and J by 3 bases, with 9 bases between the two germline ends. CDR3 residues: CASRNRIYEQYF. The CDR3 region has the DNA TGTGCCAGCAGAAACAGGATCTACGAGCAGTACTTC. Drawing the rest from reference TRBV28 and TRBJ2-7, the complete variable domain is DVKVTQSSRYLVKRTGEKVFLECVQDMDHENMFWYRQDPGLGLRLIYFSYDVKMKEKGDIPEGYSVSREKKERFSLILESASTNQTSMYLCASRNRIYEQYFGPGTRLTVT.

This sequence joins TRBV11-2 and TRBJ1-2; D is possibly TRBD1 (5 bases). CDR1 is SGHAT and CDR2 is FQNNGV in the germline V gene. Deletions cut 3 bases from V and 2 bases from J, with 7 bases between. The CDR3 extends over 13 amino acids. The CDR3 spells CASSFDSNYGYTF. Written as DNA, the CDR3 is TGTGCCAGCAGCTTCGACAGCAACTATGGCTACACCTTC. Variable domain in full (rest from reference TRBV11-2 and TRBJ1-2): EAGVAQSPRYKIIEKRQSVAFWCNPISGHATLYWYQQILGQGPKLLIQFQNNGVVDDSQLPKDRFSAERLKGVDSTLKIQPAKLEDSAVYLCASSFDSNYGYTFGSGTRLTVV.

The chain combines TRBV21-1 with TRBJ1-3; no check of the table's D call, TRBD1, against the DNA was made. TRBV21-1 counts as a pseudogene. This CDR3 region has 15 residues. CDR3 protein: CASNFGAGPGNTIYF. In DNA, the CDR3 is TGTGCCAGCAACTTTGGGGCAGGGCCCGGAAACACCATATATTTT.

This chain uses TRBV7-9 with TRBJ2-5, with TRBD1 identical over 10 bases. The CDR3 consists of 15 residues. The junction had 7 bases not matched to a gene; V was cut back by 4 bases and J by 5 bases. Germline V lookup: CDR1 SEHNR, CDR2 FQNEAQ (reference sequence). CDR3 region: CASSSGTGASETQYF. The CDR3 nucleotides read TGTGCCAGCAGCTCGGGGACAGGGGCAAGTGAGACCCAGTACTTC. Using reference TRBV7-9 and TRBJ2-5 for the parts outside the CDR3, the full variable domain is DTGVSQNPRHKITKRGQNVTFRCDPISEHNRLYWYRQTLGQGPEFLTYFQNEAQLEKSRLLSDRFSAERPKGSFSTLEIQRTEQGDSAMYLCASSSGTGASETQYFGPGTRLLVL.

J is TRBJ2-1 and V is TRBV28, with no clear D. The CDR3 consists of 13 residues. CDR1 is MDHEN, CDR2 SYDVKM, per germline. V was trimmed by 3 bases and J by 12 bases, leaving 15 bases between them. Here the CDR3 DNA reads TGTGCCAGCAGTTTTCTGTTATCCCGGAGGCAGTTCTTC. Translation gives CASSFLLSRRQFF.

This clone was seen once. The J gene is TRBJ2-7, the V gene TRBV27; TRBD2 agrees at 8 bases. Germline CDR1 and CDR2: MNHEY and SMNVEV (reference sequence). The CDR3 sequence is 14 residues long. J gave up 1 base and V 4 bases, and 3 bases lay outside the gene matches. This CDR3 reads CASSSTSGSYEQYF. CDR3 nucleotide sequence: TGTGCCAGCAGTTCAACTAGCGGATCCTACGAGCAGTACTTC.

Comments on this clone: The junction shows a germline mismatch at one end, possibly a read error. V usage is TRBV6-5 and J usage is TRBJ2-7, with 7 bases that match TRBD1. CDR3 length equals 15 residues. The germline V gene encodes CDR1 MNHEY and CDR2 SVGAGI. CDR3 region: CASSYSRQGLYEQYF. CDR3 sequence (DNA): TGTGCCAGCAGCTACTCCCGACAGGGCCTTTACGAGCAGTACTTC.

As DNA, the CDR3 is TGCGCCAGCAGCCAAATTCCCTCCGGGACAGGCTCCTACAATGAGCAGTTCTTC. Translated: CASSQIPSGTGSYNEQFF. The V call is TRBV5-1, the J call TRBJ2-1, with 8 bases lining up with TRBD1. Losses at the gene ends were 4 bases for V and 0 bases for J; bases not matched to a gene: 12. Germline CDR1 and CDR2: SGHRS and YFSETQ. The CDR3 length is 18 residues. The whole variable domain, remainder taken from reference TRBV5-1 and TRBJ2-1, is KAGVTQTPRYLIKTRGQQVTLSCSPISGHRSVSWYQQTPGQGLQFLFEYFSETQRNKGNFPGRFSGRQFSNSRSEMNVSTLELGDSALYLCASSQIPSGTGSYNEQFFGPGTRLTVL.

The chain has TRBV7-2 and TRBJ1-2; 10 nucleotides line up with TRBD1. This CDR3 has 19 amino acids. V shed 5 bases and J 6 bases; nucleotides not matched to a gene: 21. Germline V gene data show CDR1 as SGHTA and CDR2 as FQGNSA. CDR3 nucleotide sequence: TGTGCCAGCAGCCCCCAAGCGGGGGACAGGGGTCCGTTTAGTGATGGCTACACCTTC. It encodes CASSPQAGDRGPFSDGYTF.

V is TRBV14 and J is TRBJ2-1; D unresolved. The CDR3 is 17 amino acids. V dropped 0 bases and J dropped 4 bases, with 16 bases sitting between them. Germline lookup yields CDR1 SGHDN and CDR2 FVKESK. CDR3 sequence: CASSQDWWKLGYNEQFF. CDR3 bases: TGTGCCAGCAGCCAAGATTGGTGGAAGCTCGGGTACAATGAGCAGTTCTTC.

The sample holds one count of this clone. J is TRBJ2-1 and V is TRBV11-2; D perhaps matches TRBD2 (6 bases). This CDR3 has 12 residues. The ends were cut back, 6 bases at V and 7 bases at J, with 10 bases in the middle. CDR1 and CDR2 (germline): SGHAT, FQNNGV. The CDR3 is CASRTSLNEQFF. CDR3 sequence (DNA): TGTGCCAGCAGGACTAGTTTGAATGAGCAGTTCTTC. Looking up the rest from reference TRBV11-2 and TRBJ2-1 gives the full variable domain: EAGVAQSPRYKIIEKRQSVAFWCNPISGHATLYWYQQILGQGPKLLIQFQNNGVVDDSQLPKDRFSAERLKGVDSTLKIQPAKLEDSAVYLCASRTSLNEQFFGPGTRLTVL.

The V and J genes are TRBV5-5 and TRBJ2-7, with D possibly being TRBD2 (6 bases). The V end lost 0 bases, the J end lost 5 bases, and 12 bases lay between the germline ends. The CDR3 is 14 amino acids. The germline CDR1 and CDR2 sequences are SGHKS and YYEKEE (reference sequence). In nucleotides, the CDR3 is TGTGCCAGCAGCTTGGACCGGGGGAAGGACGAGCAGTACTTC. As protein: CASSLDRGKDEQYF.

This clone was seen only once. The chain has TRBV28 and TRBJ1-2, with TRBD1 matching 9 bases. Germline assignment: CDR1 MDHEN and CDR2 SYDVKM. Trimming at V came to 2 bases and at J to 4 bases, leaving 5 bases not matched to a gene. The CDR3 is made up of 15 amino acids. For the CDR3, the DNA is TGTGCCAGCAGTTTAAGTGGGACAGGGACCTATGGCTACACCTTC. Its translation: CASSLSGTGTYGYTF.

The chain recombines TRBV18 with TRBJ2-7, with D perhaps matching TRBD2 (5 bases). Germline CDR1 KGHSH, CDR2 LQKENI. This CDR3 has 13 residues. With 1 base removed from V and 5 bases from J, the gap between germline ends came to 9 bases. The CDR3 reads CASSPRGQDEQYF. For the CDR3, the DNA is TGTGCCAGCTCACCACGAGGGCAGGACGAGCAGTACTTC.

The rearrangement joins TRBV3-1 (or the pseudogene TRBV3-2) to TRBJ2-3; TRBD2 agrees at 7 bases. The germline V gene has CDR1 LGHDT and CDR2 YNNKEL (reference sequence). This CDR3 comprises 14 residues. V lost 2 bases and J lost 7; bases outside the gene matches: 6. CDR3 in amino acids: CASSQRPSGYTQYF. For the CDR3, the DNA is TGTGCCAGCAGCCAACGCCCTAGCGGATATACGCAGTATTTT.

This clone was seen more than once but under ten times. V and J are TRBV7-6 and TRBJ1-1; a possible D gene is TRBD1 (5 bases). The length of the CDR3 is 13 residues. Trimming removed 4 bases from V and 3 bases from J, with 9 bases in between. From germline, CDR1 is SGHVS and CDR2 FNYEAQ. The CDR3 DNA reads TGTGCCAGCAGCTCACAGGATTACACTGAAGCTTTCTTT. Translating gives CASSSQDYTEAFF.

CDR3 in DNA: TGTGCCAGCAGCCGGGGCGGGGATCATTACAATGAGCAGTTCTTC. This encodes CASSRGGDHYNEQFF. This sequence joins TRBV7-2 and TRBJ2-1; TRBD2 might be the D (6 bases). The CDR3 is 15 residues long. Trimming removed 5 bases at V and 4 bases at J, with 15 bases between. Germline-derived CDR1 and CDR2 are SGHTA and FQGNSA.

This clone was detected only a few times. The V call is TRBV4-2, the J call TRBJ1-4; D ambiguous. Germline loops: CDR1 LGHNA, CDR2 YNFKEQ. The ends were cut back, 3 bases at V and 6 bases at J, with 11 bases in the middle. This CDR3 comprises 14 residues. The CDR3 coding sequence is TGTGCCAGCAGCCAGGGGAGGGCGGATGAAAAACTGTTTTTT. This encodes CASSQGRADEKLFF.

In DNA, the CDR3 is TGTGCCAGCAGTGAAGGCGGTACAGGGGCTGGAAACACCATATATTTT. Protein sequence: CASSEGGTGAGNTIYF. The gene calls are TRBV2 and TRBJ1-3, with 7 positions matching TRBD1. CDR1 is SNHLY, CDR2 FYNNEI, per germline. This CDR3 is built from 16 residues. The V gene end was trimmed by 1 base and the J gene end by 2 bases; junction bases not matched to a gene: 5.